This TCR beta chain was recorded in a study of blood T cell repertoires in COVID-19. Cohorts were assigned according to the clinical history that participants reported. Before being deemed recovered, Cohort 3 donors had two negative PCRs, clearance, or symptom resolution. Original processing notes: Counts of nucleated cells, estimated from reference gene primer amplification, were obtained. Only in-frame clones appear in the TCRdb table, and some are missing; sequencing was by immunoSEQ multiplex PCR. That table is the source of V, J and clone size, and D and trimming were worked out from the DNA. This table holds some 400,000 clones, approximately 90% found once. Trimming removed 7 bases at V and 3 bases at J, with 7 bases between. The CDR3 is 11 amino acids. Germline CDR1 and CDR2: SEHNR and FQNEAQ (reference sequence).

This receptor was taken from a man aged 25 to 40 who had recovered from COVID-19. The specimen sequenced was PBMCs or T cells enriched from blood (not recorded which). This chain joins TRBV7-9 and TRBJ2-7; D is unclear. CDR3 protein: CASTSNYEQYF. DNA for the CDR3: TGTGCCAGCACCTCTAACTACGAGCAGTACTTC.